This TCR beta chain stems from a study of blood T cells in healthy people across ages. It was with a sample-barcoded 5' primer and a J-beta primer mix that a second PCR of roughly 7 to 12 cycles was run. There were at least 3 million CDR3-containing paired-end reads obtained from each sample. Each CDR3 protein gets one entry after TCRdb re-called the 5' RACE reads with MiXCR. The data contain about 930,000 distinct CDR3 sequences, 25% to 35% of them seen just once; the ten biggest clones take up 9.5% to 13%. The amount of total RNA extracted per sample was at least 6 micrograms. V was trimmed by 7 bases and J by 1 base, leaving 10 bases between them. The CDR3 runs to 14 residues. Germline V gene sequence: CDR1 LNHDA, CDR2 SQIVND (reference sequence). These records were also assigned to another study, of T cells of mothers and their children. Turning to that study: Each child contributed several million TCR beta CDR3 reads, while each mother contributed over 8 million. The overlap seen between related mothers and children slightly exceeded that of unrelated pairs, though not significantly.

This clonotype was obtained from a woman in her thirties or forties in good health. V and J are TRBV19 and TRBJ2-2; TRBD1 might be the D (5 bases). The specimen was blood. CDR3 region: CASNTGQNTGELFF. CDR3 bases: TGTGCCAGTAATACTGGACAGAACACCGGGGAGCTGTTTTTT.